Listed below are T cell receptor beta chains from one sample, sequenced in a study of control samples from healthy donors and cancer patients. TCRdb keeps only in-frame clones here, not all; method: immunoSEQ multiplex PCR. The sample lists approximately 110,000 clones; just over 90% were seen once. The sample was blood. These receptors all stem from a woman under 30 in good health. CDR3s include the opening cysteine and the closing phenylalanine or tryptophan. Fields, in order: J gene, CDR3 length, V gene, D gene, clone size, CDR3 DNA, CDR3 protein. A D gene is named only where the DNA matches it firmly. Clone size is stated in some rows and not others, as once, few, many or a class when expanded.

>TRBJ2-3|14|TRBV6-2/TRBV6-3|NA|NA
TGTGCCAGCAGTTACTCCGCTTTACGGGATACGCAGTATTTT
CASSYSALRDTQYF
>TRBJ1-1|15|TRBV25-1|TRBD1|NA
TGTGCCAGCAGTGAACGTCTGGGACAGGGGACTGAAGCTTTCTTT
CASSERLGQGTEAFF
>TRBJ2-2|16|TRBV24-1|TRBD1|NA
TGTGCCACCAGTGGACCCGGGACAGGGGGCACCGGGGAGCTGTTTTTT
CATSGPGTGGTGELFF
>TRBJ1-1|16|TRBV9|TRBD1|NA
TGTGCCAGCAGCCCAGGGACAGGGGGCCTAGACACTGAAGCTTTCTTT
CASSPGTGGLDTEAFF
>TRBJ2-3|19|TRBV7-8|TRBD2|NA
TGTGCCAGCAGCTTATACGGGCTAGCGGGAGTGGATTGGGCAGATACGCAGTATTTT
CASSLYGLAGVDWADTQYF
>TRBJ1-1|14|TRBV2|NA|NA
TGTGCCAGCAGAGGAGGGGTGGGGAACACTGAAGCTTTCTTT
CASRGGVGNTEAFF
>TRBJ2-5|13|TRBV24-1|TRBD2|NA
TGTGCCACCGCGCGGGAGGGCCAAGAGACCCAGTACTTC
CATAREGQETQYF
>TRBJ1-2|14|TRBV10-3|NA|NA
TGTGCCATCAGTGAGTCGGGGGGGCCGGGAGGCTACACCTTC
CAISESGGPGGYTF
>TRBJ1-5|17|TRBV19|NA|once
TGTGCCAGTAGTATTCAGGGATACCGGTACGGCAATCAGCCCCAGCATTTT
CASSIQGYRYGNQPQHF
>TRBJ2-7|17|TRBV28|TRBD2|NA
TGTGCCAGCAGTTTAGGAAGTGGGACTAGCGGGACTTACGAGCAGTACTTC
CASSLGSGTSGTYEQYF
>TRBJ2-3|20|TRBV21-1|NA|once
TGTGCCAGCAGCAAAGCGAGGACAGGTTCTTACTCCAATTTCACAGATACGCAGTATTTT
CASSKARTGSYSNFTDTQYF
>TRBJ2-7|15|TRBV6-1|TRBD1|NA
TGTGCCAGCAGTGAAGGCGGGACAGGGGCTTACGAGCAGTACTTC
CASSEGGTGAYEQYF
>TRBJ2-7|14|TRBV6-6|NA|NA
TGTGCCAGCAGGCAGGGAACGGCCTCCTACGAGCAGTACTTC
CASRQGTASYEQYF
>TRBJ2-3|13|TRBV12-3/TRBV12-4|TRBD2|once
TGTGCCAGCCGCCTAGCGGGAGCAGATACGCAGTATTTT
CASRLAGADTQYF
>TRBJ1-6|16|TRBV9|NA|NA
TGTGCCAGCAGCGACGGCAGAAGCTCCTATAATTCACCCCTCCACTTT
CASSDGRSSYNSPLHF
>TRBJ2-3|15|TRBV7-2|NA|NA
TGTGCCAGCAGCTTAGCTGCTGGATGGGGAGATACGCAGTATTTT
CASSLAAGWGDTQYF
>TRBJ1-2|14|TRBV6-2/TRBV6-3|TRBD1|NA
TGTGCCAGCAGTTCCACCGGGACAGGGTTGGTCTACACCTTC
CASSSTGTGLVYTF
>TRBJ1-2|14|TRBV4-2|NA|NA
TGTGCCAGCAGCCAAGAATCGGTGGGTAATGGCTACACCTTC
CASSQESVGNGYTF
>TRBJ2-3|16|TRBV27|TRBD2|once
TGTGCCAGCAGTCCACGGGGCGGGGGTTGGACAGATACGCAGTATTTT
CASSPRGGGWTDTQYF
>TRBJ2-5|15|TRBV4-1|TRBD2|once
TGCGCCAGCAGCCAAACGGGACTAGCTCAAGAGACCCAGTACTTC
CASSQTGLAQETQYF
>TRBJ2-7|12|TRBV29-1|TRBD2|NA
TGCAGCGTTGGGGAGGGCACCTACGAGCAGTACTTC
CSVGEGTYEQYF
>TRBJ2-1|14|TRBV19|NA|NA
TGTGCCAGTAGTATGGCTGGCGCGCTTAATGAGCAGTTCTTC
CASSMAGALNEQFF